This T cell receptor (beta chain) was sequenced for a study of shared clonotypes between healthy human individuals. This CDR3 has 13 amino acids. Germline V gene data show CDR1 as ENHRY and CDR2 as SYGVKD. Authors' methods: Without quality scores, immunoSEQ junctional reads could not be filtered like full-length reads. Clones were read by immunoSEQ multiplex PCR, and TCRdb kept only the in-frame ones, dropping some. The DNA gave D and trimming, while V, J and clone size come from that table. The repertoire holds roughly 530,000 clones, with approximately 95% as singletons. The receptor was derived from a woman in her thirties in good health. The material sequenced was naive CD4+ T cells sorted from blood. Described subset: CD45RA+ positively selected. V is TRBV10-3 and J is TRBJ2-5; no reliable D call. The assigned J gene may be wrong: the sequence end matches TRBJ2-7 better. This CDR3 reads CAISESKLYEQYF. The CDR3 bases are TGTGCCATCAGTGAGTCGAAGCTCTACGAGCAGTACTTC.